This entry lists 16 T cell receptor beta chains sequenced from one sample in a study of early T cells in non-severe SARS-CoV-2 infection. A single record per CDR3 protein comes from TCRdb applying MiXCR to the 5' RACE reads. The sample has tens of thousands of distinct CDR3 sequences, about 5.3% seen once. Sequenced material: whole blood. The receptors shown here come from an adult who was a healthcare worker with PCR-confirmed SARS-CoV-2 infection or an uninfected control (not recorded which).

At least ten counts were recorded for this clonotype. The chain is built from TRBV19 and TRBJ2-6; D call uncertain. Germline lookup yields CDR1 LNHDA and CDR2 SQIVND (reference sequence). V was pared by 4 bases and J by 4 bases, with 11 bases between. This CDR3 spans 15 amino acids. The CDR3 sequence is CASSSRPSGANVLTF. CDR3 in DNA: TGTGCCAGTAGTAGCCGCCCGTCCGGGGCCAACGTCCTGACTTTC.

This clonotype was counted ten times or more. This chain joins TRBV3-1 and TRBJ1-2; D is undetermined. There are 16 residues in the CDR3. The V end was cut by 4 bases, the J end by 4 bases, with 19 bases between. The germline V gene encodes CDR1 LGHDT and CDR2 YNNKEL (reference sequence). CDR3 nucleotide sequence: TGTGCCAGCAGCCCTACGGGGATATCACACTCCTATGGCTACACCTTC. It yields the protein CASSPTGISHSYGYTF.

This clonotype was detected ten times or more. CDR3 coding DNA: TGTGCCAGCAGTATTACATGGTACGAGCAGTACTTC. Translating gives CASSITWYEQYF. The chain carries TRBV28 and TRBJ2-7; D is unclear. CDR1 and CDR2 (germline): MDHEN, SYDVKM. V was shortened by 5 bases and J by 4 bases, with 9 bases between the two germline ends. The CDR3 is 12 amino acids.

Only a few counts were recorded for this clonotype. The chain carries TRBV24-1 and TRBJ1-5, with 9 bases aligning to TRBD1. The V and J ends lost 5 bases and 4 bases, in that order; junction bases with no gene match: 5. The length of the CDR3 is 15 residues. Looked up from germline, CDR1 is KGHDR and CDR2 is SFDVKD. CDR3 coding DNA: TGTGCCACCAGTGCCCCGGGACAGGGTAATCAGCCCCAGCATTTT. Its translation: CATSAPGQGNQPQHF.

This clonotype occurred many times. CDR3 amino acids: CASSFKPHRRNTEAFF. The DNA for the CDR3 is TGTGCCAGCAGTTTTAAGCCCCACCGCAGGAACACTGAAGCTTTCTTT. This chain connects TRBV12-3 or TRBV12-4 to TRBJ1-1, with no clear D. There are 16 residues in the CDR3. The germline V and J ends were trimmed by 3 bases and 1 base, with 15 bases remaining between them.

The CDR3 region is CASSLNRGSGNTIYF. The CDR3, as DNA: TGTGCCAGCAGTCTAAACAGGGGGAGCGGAAACACCATATATTTT. The rearrangement joins TRBV6-5 to TRBJ1-3; 8 bases are shared with TRBD1. Germline CDR1 MNHEY, CDR2 SVGAGI. The CDR3 has 15 residues. V was clipped by 5 bases and J by 4 bases; unmatched bases: 7.

Comments on this clonotype: A much larger clonotype is one base distant, so this may be a read error. V gene TRBV12-3 or TRBV12-4 combines with J gene TRBJ1-5; D may be TRBD1 (6 bases). V was trimmed by 0 bases and J by 9 bases, leaving 12 bases between them. This CDR3 comprises 14 residues. CDR3 in amino acids: CASSLAQQDRPQHF. The CDR3 nucleotides are TGTGCCAGCAGTTTAGCCCAACAGGACAGGCCCCAGCATTTT.

In its sample, this clonotype was seen many times. The chain has TRBV12-3 or TRBV12-4 and TRBJ2-1; tentatively, D is TRBD2 (6 bases). The CDR3 runs 15 residues. Trimming took 5 bases from V and 2 from J, leaving 13 bases between them. The CDR3 coding sequence is TGTGCCAGCAGTCTCCGCGGGACCACCTACAATGAGCAGTTCTTC. Amino acids: CASSLRGTTYNEQFF.

This clonotype has at least ten counts. The chain combines TRBV7-2 with TRBJ2-7, with 11 bases matching TRBD2. V was clipped by 0 bases and J by 7 bases; unmatched bases: 2. The germline CDR1 and CDR2 sequences are SGHTA and FQGNSA. The length of the CDR3 is 14 residues. This chain's CDR3 is CASSLAGTSGEQYF. Here the CDR3 DNA reads TGTGCCAGCAGCTTAGCGGGGACTAGCGGAGAGCAGTACTTC.

This clonotype was recorded many times. The rearrangement joins TRBV5-6 to TRBJ2-1; TRBD2 is a possible D gene (6 bases). This CDR3 is 14 amino acids long. The V gene lost 5 bases and the J gene lost 4 bases, with 13 bases spanning the gap. Per the germline V gene, CDR1 is SGHDT and CDR2 is YYEEEE. The CDR3 reads CASRRGRSYNEQFF. CDR3 DNA sequence: TGTGCCAGCAGACGAGGGAGGTCTTACAATGAGCAGTTCTTC.

This clonotype was detected many times. The J gene is TRBJ1-2, the V gene TRBV19; D remains unclear. Germline CDR1 reads LNHDA; CDR2 reads SQIVND (reference sequence). Trimming took 7 bases from V and 8 from J, leaving 23 bases between them. There are 15 residues in the CDR3. The CDR3 reads CASTPLVGPKEGYTF. Here the CDR3 DNA reads TGTGCCAGTACCCCCCTCGTAGGCCCGAAAGAAGGCTACACCTTC.

As regards this clonotype: A much larger clone is a single base away; this may be a read error. V gene TRBV2 combines with J gene TRBJ2-1, with TRBD2 matching 7 bases. Germline CDR1 SNHLY, CDR2 FYNNEI. There are 15 residues in the CDR3. V lost 5 bases, J lost 4 bases, and 8 bases stayed unmatched. The CDR3 DNA reads as TGTGCCAGCAGTCCGACTAGCAGCCGATACAATGAGCAGTTCTTC. Its protein is CASSPTSSRYNEQFF.

This clonotype was counted many times. CDR3 bases: TGTGCCAGCAGGGCGGACCGTAGCTCTGGGGCCAACGTCCTGACTTTC. Its translation: CASRADRSSGANVLTF. The rearrangement links TRBV7-2 to TRBJ2-6; D is uncertain. CDR1 is SGHTA and CDR2 is FQGNSA in the germline V gene. V lost 6 bases and J 0 bases, leaving 12 bases between the germline ends. This CDR3 is 16 amino acids long.

This clonotype was found many times. The chain couples TRBV12-5 to TRBJ2-1; D gene uncertain. This CDR3 comprises 13 residues. The ends were cut back, 3 bases at V and 5 bases at J, with 8 bases in the middle. CDR1 and CDR2 (germline): LGHNT, FRNRAP. CDR3 nucleotides: TGTGCTAGTGGTTTCCGCTCTAACAATGAGCAGTTCTTC. This codes for CASGFRSNNEQFF.

This clonotype was detected ten times or more. The rearrangement uses TRBV10-3 and TRBJ2-2, with 10 positions matching TRBD1. Germline V gene data show CDR1 as ENHRY and CDR2 as SYGVKD. V was pared by 10 bases and J by 4 bases, with 9 bases of the junction left unmatched. The CDR3 is 15 amino acids. CDR3 nucleotide sequence: TGTGCCACCCGTCCGGGACAGGGGAGCACCGGGGAGCTGTTTTTT. Protein sequence: CATRPGQGSTGELFF.

This clonotype was detected only a few times. The chain recombines TRBV4-2 with TRBJ1-2, with D maybe TRBD1 (5 bases). Trimming left V 0 bases short and J 2 bases short, with 10 bases between. Germline V gene data show CDR1 as LGHNA and CDR2 as YNFKEQ. The CDR3 is 15 amino acids. In nucleotides, the CDR3 is TGTGCCAGCAGCCAAGATCCGGGGCAAAACTATGGCTACACCTTC. It is translated as CASSQDPGQNYGYTF.